One and the same sample provided the 20 T cell receptor beta chains below, sequenced in a study of metastatic and nonmetastatic thyroid tumors. Each patient went into thyroid surgery without having received any treatment. MiXCR was used by TCRdb to re-call the PCR reads. The table has roughly 90,000 clones, under 15% seen once. Sequenced material: blood. The receptors originated from a female donor with papillary thyroid cancer or a benign thyroid nodule (not recorded which). Some clones in this sample may be carry-over from other donors' samples.

This clone occurred many times. The chain employs TRBV19 and TRBJ1-1; D not resolved. The CDR3 covers 15 residues. Germline CDR1 reads LNHDA; CDR2 reads SQIVND (reference sequence). Trimming shortened V by 3 bases and J by 2 bases, and 13 bases separated the two germline ends. The CDR3 here is CASSIAPTPNTEAFF. DNA of the CDR3: TGTGCCAGTAGTATCGCCCCGACTCCAAACACTGAAGCTTTCTTT.

The chain carries TRBV3-1 and TRBJ2-7; 8 bases line up with TRBD2. CDR3 length: 16 amino acids. The ends lost 1 base at V and 0 bases at J; junction bases unmatched: 5. The germline V gene encodes CDR1 LGHDT and CDR2 YNNKEL (reference sequence). The CDR3 region is CASSQGPGTSSYEQYF. The CDR3 DNA is TGTGCCAGCAGCCAAGGCCCTGGGACTAGCTCCTACGAGCAGTACTTC.

At least ten counts were recorded for this clone. The V and J genes are TRBV7-3 and TRBJ2-1, with no clear D. Trimming shortened V by 5 bases and J by 1 base, and 9 bases separated the two germline ends. This CDR3 is 14 amino acids long. The germline CDR1 and CDR2 sequences are SGHTA and FQGTGA. This CDR3 is CASSPTQSYNEQFF. The CDR3 DNA sequence: TGTGCCAGCAGCCCAACGCAGTCCTACAATGAGCAGTTCTTC.

In the case of this clone: The germline gene is not matched at one end of the junction; a read error may be the cause. The J gene is TRBJ2-3, the V gene TRBV12-3 or TRBV12-4, with TRBD2 matching over 7 bases. CDR3 size: 16 residues. In DNA, the CDR3 is TGTGCCAGCCATAGCGGGTGGCCCGACCTCACAGATACACAGTATTTT. Residues: CASHSGWPDLTDTQYF.

The J gene is TRBJ2-1, the V gene TRBV13; no clear D gene. Trimming stripped 2 bases from V and 9 bases from J, with 2 bases between. From germline, CDR1 is PRHDT and CDR2 FYEKMQ (reference sequence). The CDR3 runs 10 residues. CDR3: CASSLTEQFF. DNA of the CDR3: TGTGCCAGCAGCTTAACTGAGCAGTTCTTC.

This clone occurred a few times. It may be a read error: a sequence one base away is much more abundant. The rearrangement links TRBV10-3 to TRBJ2-5; D unresolved. V lost 3 bases, J lost 2 bases, and 16 bases lay in between. The CDR3 contains 16 residues. Germline loops: CDR1 ENHRY, CDR2 SYGVKD. In DNA form, the CDR3 reads TGTGCCATCAGTGATGAATCGGGCCATGAACAAGAGACCCAGTACTTC. Protein: CAISDESGHEQETQYF.

The rearrangement links TRBV3-1 to TRBJ2-7; D possibly uses TRBD1 or TRBD2 (6 bases each). V was pared by 7 bases and J by 5 bases, with 21 bases between. This CDR3 contains 15 residues. Germline CDR1 and CDR2: LGHDT and YNNKEL (reference sequence). The CDR3 protein is CASNHRSGAGDEQYF. CDR3 DNA: TGTGCCAGCAACCATCGCTCGGGGGCGGGCGACGAGCAGTACTTC.

This clone was observed at least ten times. V gene TRBV6-6 combines with J gene TRBJ2-7; TRBD1 is a possible D gene (6 bases). Trimming shortened V by 7 bases and J by 3 bases, and 28 bases separated the two germline ends. The germline V gene has CDR1 MNHNY and CDR2 SVGAGI (reference sequence). This CDR3 spans 18 amino acids. Written as DNA, the CDR3 is TGTGCCAGCACAATATTTTGGGTTGGGACACCCTTCGACTACGAGCAGTACTTC. Translated, it gives CASTIFWVGTPFDYEQYF.

This clone appeared a few times. A much more abundant neighbour one base away suggests this may be a read error. The J gene is TRBJ2-2, the V gene TRBV9; tentative D call: TRBD2 (7 bases). CDR3 length: 17 amino acids. The germline V and J ends were trimmed by 6 bases and 6 bases, with 24 bases remaining between them. Germline CDR1 SGDLS, CDR2 YYNGEE. CDR3 amino acids: CASIPLGAGASAGELFF. The CDR3 DNA reads as TGTGCCAGCATCCCTCTGGGCGCGGGGGCCTCCGCCGGGGAGCTGTTTTTT.

This clone was seen a few times. This chain connects TRBV11-2 to TRBJ2-5; D possibly corresponds to TRBD2 (5 bases). This CDR3 is 15 amino acids long. Trimming removed 3 bases at V and 4 bases at J, with 15 bases between. Germline CDR1 is SGHAT and CDR2 is FQNNGV. The CDR3 sequence is CASSFNAVGRETQYF. In nucleotides, the CDR3 is TGTGCCAGCAGCTTCAACGCGGTGGGGAGAGAGACCCAGTACTTC. Looking up the rest from reference TRBV11-2 and TRBJ2-5 gives the full variable domain: EAGVAQSPRYKIIEKRQSVAFWCNPISGHATLYWYQQILGQGPKLLIQFQNNGVVDDSQLPKDRFSAERLKGVDSTLKIQPAKLEDSAVYLCASSFNAVGRETQYFGPGTRLLVL.

This clone occurred many times. The genes are TRBV11-2 and TRBJ2-1, with D perhaps matching TRBD1 (6 bases). V lost 0 bases and J 10 bases, leaving 19 bases between the germline ends. The germline gives CDR1 SGHAT, CDR2 FQNNGV. The CDR3 is made up of 16 amino acids. Here the CDR3 DNA reads TGTGCCAGCAGCTTAGAATCGGGACACAGGGCGTCGGAGCAGTTCTTC. Amino acid sequence: CASSLESGHRASEQFF.

The table lists this clone with many counts. The V and J genes are TRBV5-1 and TRBJ1-1; tentatively, D is TRBD1 (5 bases). Deletions cut 4 bases from V and 0 bases from J, with 16 bases between. The CDR3 contains 16 residues. Per germline, CDR1 SGHRS and CDR2 YFSETQ. CDR3 sequence: CASSPGNTGLNTEAFF. CDR3 coding DNA: TGCGCCAGCAGCCCAGGTAACACAGGCCTGAACACTGAAGCTTTCTTT.

This clone was seen ten or more times. The CDR3 sequence: CASSIPGRYQPQHF. The CDR3 nucleotides are TGTGCCAGTAGTATTCCGGGCCGGTATCAGCCCCAGCATTTT. V and J are TRBV19 and TRBJ1-5; D ambiguous. The CDR3 length is 14 residues. V dropped 3 bases and J dropped 5 bases, with 11 bases sitting between them. The germline CDR1 and CDR2 sequences are LNHDA and SQIVND (reference sequence).

The sample holds many counts of this clone. The chain has TRBV20-1 and TRBJ1-1; D is possibly TRBD1 (6 bases). Trimming left V 5 bases short and J 0 bases short, with 22 bases between. The CDR3 has 17 amino acids. Germline-derived CDR1 and CDR2 are DFQATT and SNEGSKA (reference sequence). The DNA for the CDR3 is TGCAGTGCTGGATTTCGGGGGCGGACCCCTTTGAACACTGAAGCTTTCTTT. It is translated as CSAGFRGRTPLNTEAFF.

This clone was seen repeatedly, ten times or more. V usage is TRBV4-1 and J usage is TRBJ2-7; TRBD1 is a possible D gene (6 bases). The CDR3 is made up of 18 amino acids. CDR1 and CDR2 from the germline V gene are MGHRA and YSYEKL. Trimming took off 1 base at V and 0 bases at J, with 19 bases between the two ends. CDR3 in amino acids: CASSQGVQGRSGSYEQYF. The CDR3 DNA reads TGCGCCAGCAGCCAAGGGGTACAGGGTCGATCCGGCTCCTACGAGCAGTACTTC.

This clone showed up many times. The sample holds other DNA sequences that translate to the same CDR3. This rearrangement joins TRBV5-6 to TRBJ1-4; D gene uncertain. Germline CDR1 reads SGHDT; CDR2 reads YYEEEE. Trimming removed 4 bases at V and 8 bases at J, with 15 bases between. The CDR3 is 14 residues long. The CDR3 DNA is TGTGCCAGCAGCCTGTCTGGCCTCGGCGAAAAACTGTTTTTT. Its protein is CASSLSGLGEKLFF.

On this clone: A much larger clone lies one base from this, so it may be a read error. The rearrangement joins TRBV5-5 to TRBJ2-1, with TRBD1 matching 7 bases. Trimming took 3 bases from V and 5 from J; bases not matched to a gene: 8. Per the germline V gene, CDR1 is SGHKS and CDR2 is YYEKEE (reference sequence). The CDR3 is 15 amino acids. CDR3 sequence: CASSSYDRANNEQFF. CDR3 nucleotides: TGTGCCAGCAGCTCGTATGACAGGGCGAACAATGAGCAGTTCTTC.

This clone was seen ten or more times. In nucleotides, the CDR3 is TGTGCCAGCAGTGAATTCGGGTTTGAGACCCAGTACTTC. Translating gives CASSEFGFETQYF. V gene TRBV6-1 combines with J gene TRBJ2-5; D not certain. Germline CDR1 is MNHNS and CDR2 is SASEGT. Trimming cost V 2 bases and J 5 bases, with 9 bases left between them. The CDR3 has 13 amino acids.

This clone appeared many times. Other DNA sequences within the sample encode an identical CDR3. Here the CDR3 reads CASSPFTGRITDTQYF. The CDR3, as DNA: TGTGCCAGCAGTCCTTTTACGGGGAGGATCACAGATACGCAGTATTTT. V is TRBV28 and J is TRBJ2-3, with D possibly matching TRBD2 (6 bases). Germline V gene data show CDR1 as MDHEN and CDR2 as SYDVKM. There are 16 residues in the CDR3. V gave up 5 bases and J gave up 2 bases, with 17 bases separating them.

This clone has more than one count but fewer than ten. At one end the junction does not follow the germline gene, possibly because of a read error. V usage is TRBV28 and J usage is TRBJ2-3, with a weak D call TRBD2 (5 bases). Germline CDR1 is MDHEN and CDR2 is SYDVKM. This CDR3 has 14 residues. CDR3 nucleotides: TGTGCCAGCAGTGCTCCTAGCCTAACAGATACGCATTATTTT. Residues: CASSAPSLTDTHYF.